These 20 T cell receptor beta chains came from one sample sequenced in a study of OX40 agonist ivuxolimab in advanced cancers. The assay was immunoSEQ multiplex PCR, and TCRdb's table has in-frame clones only and misses some. The repertoire holds some 34,000 clones, with 84% as singletons. Sequencing used CD4+ or CD8+ T cells sorted from blood, obtained in a trial of the OX40 agonist ivuxolimab. The receptors come from an adult with an advanced solid tumor such as melanoma, head and neck, liver or kidney cancer.

The rearrangement links TRBV6-6 to TRBJ2-1, with a tentative D call TRBD2 (6 bases). The CDR3 totals 16 residues. CDR1 is MNHNY and CDR2 is SVGAGI in the germline V gene (reference sequence). Trimming removed 5 bases at V and 1 base at J, with 15 bases between. CDR3 nucleotides: TGTGCCAGCAGTGGTACTAGCCCAATTTCCTACAATGAGCAGTTCTTC. This encodes CASSGTSPISYNEQFF.

The rearrangement uses TRBV4-1 and TRBJ2-1; TRBD1 aligns across 10 bases. Trimming removed 1 base from V and 5 bases from J; junction bases left unmatched: 5. The CDR3 contains 16 residues. The germline gives CDR1 MGHRA, CDR2 YSYEKL. The CDR3 reads CASSQGVGTGDNEQFF. CDR3 coding DNA: TGCGCCAGCAGCCAAGGTGTTGGGACAGGGGACAATGAGCAGTTCTTC.

The chain couples TRBV9 to TRBJ1-2, with a tentative D call TRBD1 (6 bases). CDR1 SGDLS and CDR2 YYNGEE come from the germline V gene. This CDR3 is built from 14 residues. V was clipped by 0 bases and J by 4 bases, with 10 bases between them. The CDR3 DNA follows: TGTGCCAGCAGCGTAGGACAGGATTTCTATGGCTACACCTTC. Encoded protein: CASSVGQDFYGYTF.

The V gene is TRBV10-3, the J gene TRBJ2-3; D perhaps matches TRBD1 (6 bases). Germline values: CDR1 ENHRY, CDR2 SYGVKD. Trimming shortened V by 6 bases and J by 0 bases, and 7 bases separated the two germline ends. This CDR3 region has 13 residues. CDR3 amino acids: CAIRDSSTDTQYF. As DNA, the CDR3 is TGTGCCATCAGGGACAGTAGCACAGATACGCAGTATTTT.

The chain carries TRBV10-2 and TRBJ2-6; the D gene is possibly TRBD1 (7 bases). The V and J ends lost 7 bases and 0 bases respectively, with 22 bases between them. CDR1 is WSHSY, CDR2 SAAADI, per germline. The CDR3 covers 19 residues. CDR3 protein: CASTEGGQSSLSGANVLTF. CDR3 bases: TGCGCCAGCACCGAGGGGGGACAGTCCTCCCTCTCTGGGGCCAACGTCCTGACTTTC.

The rearrangement links TRBV28 to TRBJ1-4; possibly TRBD1 for D (6 bases). The CDR3 has 14 amino acids. Trimming took 11 bases from V and 8 from J, leaving 21 bases between them. The germline V gene has CDR1 MDHEN and CDR2 SYDVKM. This chain's CDR3 is CASNGAIRGEKLFF. CDR3 DNA: TGTGCCTCAAACGGGGCAATCAGGGGAGAAAAACTGTTTTTT. The variable domain in full, with the rest retrieved from reference TRBV28 and TRBJ1-4, is DVKVTQSSRYLVKRTGEKVFLECVQDMDHENMFWYRQDPGLGLRLIYFSYDVKMKEKGDIPEGYSVSREKKERFSLILESASTNQTSMYLCASNGAIRGEKLFFGSGTQLSVL.

The chain carries TRBV7-9 and TRBJ2-5; TRBD1 aligns across 10 bases. The ends lost 5 bases at V and 2 bases at J; junction bases unmatched: 2. The CDR3 extends over 14 amino acids. The germline gives CDR1 SEHNR, CDR2 FQNEAQ (reference sequence). This CDR3 is CASSGTGAQETQYF. In DNA form, the CDR3 reads TGTGCCAGCAGCGGGACAGGGGCGCAAGAGACCCAGTACTTC.

The chain employs TRBV6-5 and TRBJ1-1; TRBD1 is a possible D gene (5 bases). Per the germline V gene, CDR1 is MNHEY and CDR2 is SVGAGI. The CDR3 length is 14 residues. V gave up 6 bases and J gave up 1 base, with 12 bases separating them. Written as DNA, the CDR3 is TGTGCCAGCAGGTCATATCAGGGGAACACTGAAGCTTTCTTT. Amino acids: CASRSYQGNTEAFF.

V and J are TRBV7-8 and TRBJ1-1; D perhaps matches TRBD1 (6 bases). V dropped 8 bases and J dropped 5 bases, with 21 bases sitting between them. Germline assignment: CDR1 SGHVS and CDR2 FQNEAQ. The CDR3 is made up of 15 amino acids. The CDR3 loop is CASAGEPGPRTEAFF. Here the CDR3 DNA reads TGTGCCAGCGCAGGGGAACCGGGTCCCAGGACTGAAGCTTTCTTT.

This clone was found once. The rearrangement joins TRBV27 to TRBJ1-1; TRBD1 agrees at 7 bases. CDR3 length: 13 amino acids. Trimming at V came to 6 bases and at J to 5 bases, leaving 6 bases not matched to a gene. Looked up from germline, CDR1 is MNHEY and CDR2 is SMNVEV (reference sequence). CDR3 DNA: TGTGCCAGCAGCCTGACAGGGACAACTGAAGCTTTCTTT. This sequence encodes CASSLTGTTEAFF.

The chain has TRBV30 and TRBJ2-4, with D perhaps assigned TRBD1 or TRBD2 (5 bases each). Germline V gene data show CDR1 as GTSNPN and CDR2 as SVGIG (reference sequence). The CDR3 loop spans 13 amino acids. Trimming removed 3 bases from V and 3 bases from J, with 9 bases in between. CDR3 residues: CAWSKGSKNIQYF. Written as DNA, the CDR3 is TGTGCCTGGAGCAAGGGGAGCAAAAACATTCAGTACTTC.

This clone was detected a few times. V usage is TRBV15 and J usage is TRBJ2-5; TRBD2 agrees at 8 bases. Germline V gene lookup returns CDR1 LNHNV and CDR2 YYDKDF (reference sequence). This CDR3 is built from 16 residues. V lost 0 bases, J lost 5 bases, and 8 bases stayed unmatched. The CDR3 DNA sequence: TGTGCCACCAGCAGAGATCGGGGGGGATTAGTGGAGACCCAGTACTTC. The encoded protein is CATSRDRGGLVETQYF. The variable domain in full, completed from reference TRBV15 and TRBJ2-5, reads DAMVIQNPRYQVTQFGKPVTLSCSQTLNHNVMYWYQQKSSQAPKLLFHYYDKDFNNEADTPDNFQSRRPNTSFCFLDIRSPGLGDTAMYLCATSRDRGGLVETQYFGPGTRLLVL.

This chain joins TRBV11-2 and TRBJ1-1, with TRBD1 matching 7 bases. The J segment lost 4 bases and the V segment lost 3 bases, leaving 8 bases of the junction unmatched. Germline V gives CDR1 SGHAT, CDR2 FQNNGV. The CDR3 runs 15 residues. The CDR3 sequence: CASSFEGARGTEAFF. CDR3 in DNA: TGTGCCAGCAGCTTCGAGGGGGCGCGAGGCACTGAAGCTTTCTTT.

The chain links TRBV7-6 to TRBJ2-7, with a tentative D call TRBD2 (5 bases). The CDR3 consists of 14 residues. V was pared by 1 base and J by 6 bases, with 13 bases between. From germline, CDR1 is SGHVS and CDR2 FNYEAQ. As DNA, the CDR3 is TGTGCCAGCAGCTTAGGGGCTAGCACCGGCGAGCAGTACTTC. It yields the protein CASSLGASTGEQYF.

J is TRBJ1-5 and V is TRBV28; maybe TRBD1 (5 bases). Trimming pared 3 bases from V and 7 bases from J, leaving 16 bases between. The CDR3 is made up of 15 amino acids. CDR1 MDHEN and CDR2 SYDVKM come from the germline V gene. The CDR3, as DNA: TGTGCCAGCAGTTTGGGTGAGGGGTTTAGGCAGCCCCAGCATTTT. Protein: CASSLGEGFRQPQHF.

V is TRBV2 and J is TRBJ2-5; 13 bases agree with TRBD2. The CDR3 runs to 15 residues. V lost 6 bases, J lost 2 bases, and 3 bases stayed unmatched. Germline lookup yields CDR1 SNHLY and CDR2 FYNNEI. The CDR3 here is CASRGLAGLQETQYF. The CDR3 DNA reads TGTGCCAGCAGGGGACTAGCGGGACTACAAGAGACCCAGTACTTC.

V and J are TRBV28 and TRBJ2-7; D could derive from TRBD1 or TRBD2 (6 bases each). V gave up 1 base and J gave up 2 bases, with 9 bases separating them. Germline assignment: CDR1 MDHEN and CDR2 SYDVKM. This CDR3 comprises 14 residues. The CDR3 here is CASSLLRDTYEQYF. DNA for the CDR3: TGTGCCAGCAGTTTATTGCGGGACACCTACGAGCAGTACTTC.

In regard to this clone: The junction shows a germline mismatch at one end, possibly a read error. The gene calls are TRBV27 and TRBJ1-2, with a possible D match to TRBD1 (6 bases). Germline assignment: CDR1 MNHEY and CDR2 SMNVEV (reference sequence). The CDR3 has 13 residues. The CDR3 region is CASSPAGTHEPDF. In DNA, the CDR3 is TGTGCCAGCAGTCCCGCCGGGACACACGAGCCTGATTTC.

The V and J genes are TRBV5-1 and TRBJ2-7, with D possibly matching TRBD2 (5 bases). From germline, CDR1 is SGHRS and CDR2 YFSETQ. Deletions cut 2 bases from V and 6 bases from J, with 9 bases between. The length of the CDR3 is 12 residues. CDR3 sequence reads: CASSLPGVEQYF. CDR3 coding DNA: TGCGCCAGCAGCTTACCCGGGGTCGAGCAGTACTTC.

V is TRBV29-1 and J is TRBJ1-5; tentative D call: TRBD1 (6 bases). The CDR3 loop spans 16 amino acids. Looked up from germline, CDR1 is SQVTM and CDR2 is ANQGSEA. Trimming stripped 2 bases from V and 7 bases from J, with 21 bases between. The CDR3 here is CSVEKQQGDIRQPQHF. The CDR3 nucleotides are TGCAGCGTTGAAAAGCAACAGGGAGATATCCGGCAGCCCCAGCATTTT.